This passage covers 25 T cell receptor beta chains from one sample sequenced in a study of blood T cell repertoires in COVID-19. Libraries were prepared by immunoSEQ multiplex PCR; TCRdb keeps only in-frame clonotypes and omits some of them. This table holds around 150,000 clones, 65% to 90% found once. What was sequenced was peripheral blood. The receptor source for this set is a man aged 60 to 69 with acute or convalescent COVID-19.

The genes are TRBV6-1 and TRBJ1-2; TRBD1 is a possible D gene (5 bases). In germline, CDR1 is MNHNS, CDR2 SASEGT. The CDR3 extends over 15 amino acids. Trimming removed 5 bases at V and 4 bases at J, with 17 bases between. CDR3 nucleotide sequence: TGTGCCAGCAGTACGCAGGGATTCATGGGCTATGGCTACACCTTC. As protein: CASSTQGFMGYGYTF.

The chain's CDR3 is CASSLTGRATGELFF. For the CDR3, the DNA is TGTGCCAGCAGCTTGACAGGACGGGCCACCGGGGAGCTGTTTTTT. V usage is TRBV2 and J usage is TRBJ2-2; tentative D call: TRBD1 (6 bases). The CDR3 has 15 residues. Trimming pared 6 bases from V and 4 bases from J, leaving 15 bases between. In germline, CDR1 is SNHLY, CDR2 FYNNEI. The whole variable domain, filled in from reference TRBV2 and TRBJ2-2, reads EPEVTQTPSHQVTQMGQEVILRCVPISNHLYFYWYRQILGQKVEFLVSFYNNEISEKSEIFDDQFSVERPDGSNFTLKIRSTKLEDSAMYFCASSLTGRATGELFFGEGSRLTVL.

V usage is TRBV12-3 or TRBV12-4 and J usage is TRBJ1-6; no definite D call. V gave up 6 bases and J gave up 9 bases, with 9 bases separating them. CDR3 size: 12 residues. The CDR3 protein is CASSPTGSPLHF. Here the CDR3 DNA reads TGTGCCAGCAGCCCGACGGGTTCACCCCTCCACTTT.

The V call is TRBV10-2, the J call TRBJ2-5; 14 bases map to TRBD2. With V trimmed by 5 bases and J by 3 bases, 8 bases remained unmatched. This CDR3 is built from 17 residues. Germline values: CDR1 WSHSY, CDR2 SAAADI. The CDR3: CASSLRGLAGEKETQYF. The CDR3 coding sequence is TGCGCCAGCAGTCTTAGGGGACTAGCGGGAGAAAAAGAGACCCAGTACTTC.

The rearrangement uses TRBV6-5 and TRBJ2-1, with D perhaps matching TRBD1 (6 bases). The V and J ends lost 9 bases and 2 bases respectively, with 17 bases between them. Looked up from germline, CDR1 is MNHEY and CDR2 is SVGAGI. The CDR3 spans 15 residues. The chain's CDR3 is CASIDDRHTYNEQFF. CDR3 sequence (DNA): TGTGCCAGTATTGACGACAGGCATACCTACAATGAGCAGTTCTTC.

The CDR3 loop is CASSPEAASGSRGQYF. CDR3 DNA: TGTGCCAGCAGCCCCGAAGCGGCTAGCGGGAGCAGAGGGCAGTACTTC. The chain combines TRBV3-1 (or the pseudogene TRBV3-2) with TRBJ2-7, with TRBD2 matching 10 bases. Unmatched junction bases numbered 15, after V lost 4 bases and J lost 9 bases. The CDR3 totals 16 residues. CDR1 and CDR2 (germline): LGHDT, YNNKEL (reference sequence).

The J gene is TRBJ2-7, the V gene TRBV7-8; possibly TRBD2 for D (7 bases). This CDR3 has 14 residues. The V end was cut by 5 bases, the J end by 5 bases, with 16 bases between. Germline CDR1 and CDR2: SGHVS and FQNEAQ. The DNA of the CDR3 is TGTGCCAGCAGCCGGGCGGGGGCTCTGGACGAGCAGTACTTC. Protein sequence: CASSRAGALDEQYF. The variable domain in full, completed from reference TRBV7-8 and TRBJ2-7, reads GAGVSQSPRYKVAKRGQDVALRCDPISGHVSLFWYQQALGQGPEFLTYFQNEAQLDKSGLPSDRFFAERPEGSVSTLKIQRTQQEDSAVYLCASSRAGALDEQYFGPGTRLTVT.

The rearrangement links TRBV6-5 to TRBJ1-5, with a weak D call TRBD1 (6 bases). Trimming removed 7 bases from V and 4 bases from J, with 17 bases in between. The CDR3 runs 15 residues. CDR1 MNHEY and CDR2 SVGAGI come from the germline V gene. CDR3: CASNGRQGLNQPQHF. The CDR3 DNA reads as TGTGCCAGCAATGGCCGGCAGGGGCTGAATCAGCCCCAGCATTTT.

This clone was counted a single time. The chain carries TRBV7-9 and TRBJ1-2; maybe TRBD1 (5 bases). Per the germline V gene, CDR1 is SEHNR and CDR2 is FQNEAQ (reference sequence). The CDR3 spans 13 residues. Trimming took off 4 bases at V and 7 bases at J, with 13 bases between the two ends. The CDR3 reads CASSSGPGGGYTF. The CDR3 coding sequence is TGTGCCAGCAGCTCGGGACCCGGGGGTGGCTACACCTTC.

The V call is TRBV5-1, the J call TRBJ1-3; 7 positions agree with TRBD1. The CDR3 runs to 15 residues. J lost 7 bases, V lost 0 bases, and 7 bases had no gene match. Germline values: CDR1 SGHRS, CDR2 YFSETQ. The CDR3 DNA reads TGCGCCAGCAGCTTGGAGGGACAGCCACGGAACACCATATATTTT. The encoded protein is CASSLEGQPRNTIYF.

The J gene is TRBJ1-1, the V gene TRBV19, with unresolved D. The CDR3 covers 13 residues. Germline assignment: CDR1 LNHDA and CDR2 SQIVND (reference sequence). V dropped 7 bases and J dropped 3 bases, with 12 bases sitting between them. In nucleotides, the CDR3 is TGTGCCAGTACCCGTTGGCTAGACACTGAAGCTTTCTTT. This gives the protein CASTRWLDTEAFF.

The gene calls are TRBV28 and TRBJ1-2; 8 nucleotides match TRBD1. Germline V gene data show CDR1 as MDHEN and CDR2 as SYDVKM. The V and J ends lost 5 bases and 4 bases, in that order; junction bases with no gene match: 6. CDR3 length: 14 residues. This CDR3 reads CASSPGTGAYGYTF. The CDR3 bases are TGTGCCAGCAGTCCCGGGACAGGAGCCTATGGCTACACCTTC.

Here the CDR3 reads CATGYLAGSYNEQFF. The CDR3 DNA reads TGTGCCACCGGCTATTTAGCGGGTTCCTACAATGAGCAGTTCTTC. V and J are TRBV24-1 and TRBJ2-1; 7 bases are shared with TRBD2. The CDR3 covers 15 residues. V shed 9 bases, J shed 1 base, and the junction held 8 bases outside the gene matches. Per germline, CDR1 KGHDR and CDR2 SFDVKD.

This rearrangement joins TRBV5-1 to TRBJ2-7, with TRBD1 as a possible D gene (6 bases). CDR3 length equals 15 residues. Germline V gives CDR1 SGHRS, CDR2 YFSETQ. V was cut by 0 bases and J by 3 bases, with 13 bases left in between. CDR3 sequence reads: CASSLVGDKLYEQYF. The CDR3 region has the DNA TGCGCCAGCAGCTTGGTTGGGGACAAGCTCTACGAGCAGTACTTC.

The chain links TRBV28 to TRBJ1-1; D is uncertain. The CDR3 is 11 amino acids. V lost 4 bases to trimming and J lost 5 bases, with 5 bases between them. Germline loops: CDR1 MDHEN, CDR2 SYDVKM. The CDR3 DNA reads as TGTGCCAGCAGTTCCCAAACTGAAGCTTTCTTT. The encoded protein is CASSSQTEAFF.

The chain recombines TRBV2 with TRBJ1-5, with D possibly being TRBD1 (6 bases). There are 13 residues in the CDR3. Germline V gene sequence: CDR1 SNHLY, CDR2 FYNNEI. Trimming removed 7 bases from V and 9 bases from J, with 16 bases in between. As DNA, the CDR3 is TGTGCCAGCACGGGGACAAAGTATCGGCCCCAGCATTTT. It is translated as CASTGTKYRPQHF.

This chain connects TRBV20-1 to TRBJ2-3; D is undetermined. The CDR3 length is 11 residues. Germline CDR1 DFQATT, CDR2 SNEGSKA (reference sequence). The V gene lost 5 bases and the J gene lost 3 bases, with 6 bases spanning the gap. This CDR3 reads CSARLTDTQYF. CDR3 nucleotides: TGCAGTGCTCGTCTAACAGATACGCAGTATTTT.

The rearrangement links TRBV18 to TRBJ1-1, with D possibly TRBD1 on 5 matching bases. Trimming stripped 3 bases from V and 9 bases from J, with 11 bases between. This CDR3 is 12 amino acids long. The germline gives CDR1 KGHSH, CDR2 LQKENI. CDR3 amino acids: CASSPEGLKAFF. CDR3 DNA: TGTGCCAGCTCACCGGAGGGGCTCAAAGCTTTCTTT.

In nucleotides, the CDR3 is TGTGCCAGCAGCGTAGATCCCGGGAAAGTCAATGAGCAGTTCTTC. The encoded protein is CASSVDPGKVNEQFF. V usage is TRBV9 and J usage is TRBJ2-1; D perhaps matches TRBD2 (5 bases). Trimming removed 0 bases from V and 6 bases from J, with 13 bases in between. Germline lookup yields CDR1 SGDLS and CDR2 YYNGEE. This CDR3 region has 15 residues.

This clone was observed a handful of times. The V and J genes are TRBV5-1 and TRBJ1-1; 7 bases agree with TRBD1. The CDR3 spans 16 residues. In germline, CDR1 is SGHRS, CDR2 YFSETQ. The V gene end was trimmed by 2 bases and the J gene end by 1 base; junction bases not matched to a gene: 8. CDR3 region: CASSFGPDRPNTEAFF. CDR3 in DNA: TGCGCCAGCAGCTTCGGCCCGGACAGGCCGAACACTGAAGCTTTCTTT.

Worth noting for this clone: Since a much larger clone is just one base distant, this may be a read error. V usage is TRBV11-2 and J usage is TRBJ2-1; 13 bases match TRBD2. The CDR3 is 15 residues long. Germline trimming cut 5 bases from V and 7 bases from J; bases unmatched to any gene: 5. Germline V gene data show CDR1 as SGHAT and CDR2 as FQNNGV. The DNA of the CDR3 is TGTGCCAGCAGCCCCGGACTAGCGGGAGTGAATGAGCAGTTCTTC. This translates into CASSPGLAGVNEQFF.

This clone has just a few counts. V is TRBV11-2 and J is TRBJ2-7, with 11 bases that match TRBD2. Looked up from germline, CDR1 is SGHAT and CDR2 is FQNNGV. V shed 4 bases and J 4 bases; nucleotides not matched to a gene: 12. The CDR3 sequence is 17 residues long. CDR3 in DNA: TGTGCCAGCAGCTCGCGACGGGGGACTAGCGGCCGATACGAGCAGTACTTC. Encoded protein: CASSSRRGTSGRYEQYF.

The chain has TRBV6-5 and TRBJ1-1; 7 nucleotides align to TRBD1. CDR1 is MNHEY and CDR2 is SVGAGI in the germline V gene. Trimming removed 7 bases from V and 0 bases from J; junction bases left unmatched: 8. CDR3 length equals 15 residues. CDR3 DNA: TGTGCCAGCAATCCGACAGGGTCGATGAACACTGAAGCTTTCTTT. Its protein is CASNPTGSMNTEAFF.

The chain couples TRBV27 to TRBJ1-5, with 11 bases aligning to TRBD1. V shed 1 base, J shed 2 bases, and the junction held 7 bases outside the gene matches. CDR3 length: 18 amino acids. The germline CDR1 and CDR2 sequences are MNHEY and SMNVEV (reference sequence). The CDR3, as DNA: TGTGCCAGCAGTTTATTAGGGACAGGGGGAACGGGCAATCAGCCCCAGCATTTT. Its protein is CASSLLGTGGTGNQPQHF.

This chain links TRBV5-6 with TRBJ1-2, with 10 bases aligning to TRBD1. Trimming took 4 bases from V and 4 from J; bases not matched to a gene: 10. Germline values: CDR1 SGHDT, CDR2 YYEEEE. CDR3 length: 16 residues. DNA of the CDR3: TGTGCCAGCAGCCTGGAAGGGACAGGGGTTTTCTATGGCTACACCTTC. Translating it yields CASSLEGTGVFYGYTF. Full variable domain (rest looked up from reference TRBV5-6 and TRBJ1-2): DAGVTQSPTHLIKTRGQQVTLRCSPKSGHDTVSWYQQALGQGPQFIFQYYEEEERQRGNFPDRFSGHQFPNYSSELNVNALLLGDSALYLCASSLEGTGVFYGYTFGSGTRLTVV.